This TCR beta chain comes out of a study of T cell clusters in autoimmune cytopenias. Regarding this clonotype: The antigen remains undetermined.

Study results and limitations: Active autoimmune hepatitis patients had around 2.7-fold fewer exclusive TRB clusters than healthy donors.

TRB was amplified by touch-down multiplex PCR, primer pools A and B combined. TCRdb reprocessed the multiplex PCR reads, with one entry per CDR3 protein and no DNA. This table holds 4,500 to 6,500 distinct CDR3 sequences. TRB was amplified from 250 ng of peripheral blood genomic DNA per sample. The CDR3 totals 16 residues. Germline V CDR1 and CDR2: MNHEY, SVGAGI. The sequence derives from a human donor with an autoimmune cytopenia or autoimmune hepatitis (not recorded which). The V gene is TRBV6-5, the J gene TRBJ1-2; TCRdb's D call of TRBD1 is untestable without DNA. The sequencing input was peripheral blood. The CDR3 sequence is CASSYFTGGTNYGYTF.